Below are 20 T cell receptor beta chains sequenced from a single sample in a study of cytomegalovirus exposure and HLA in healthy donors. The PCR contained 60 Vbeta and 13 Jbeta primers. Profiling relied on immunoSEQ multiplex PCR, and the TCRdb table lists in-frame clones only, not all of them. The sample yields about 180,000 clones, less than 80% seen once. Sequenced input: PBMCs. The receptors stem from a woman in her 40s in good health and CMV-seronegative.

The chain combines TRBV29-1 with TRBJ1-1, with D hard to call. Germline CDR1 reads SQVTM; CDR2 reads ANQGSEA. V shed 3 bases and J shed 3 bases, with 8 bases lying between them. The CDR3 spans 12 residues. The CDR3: CSVEHSYTEAFF. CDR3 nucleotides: TGCAGCGTTGAGCACAGTTACACTGAAGCTTTCTTT.

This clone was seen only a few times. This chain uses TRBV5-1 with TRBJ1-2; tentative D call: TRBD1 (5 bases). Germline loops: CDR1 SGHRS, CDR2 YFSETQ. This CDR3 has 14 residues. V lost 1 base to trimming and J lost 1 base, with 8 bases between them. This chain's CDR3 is CASSLTGLNYGYTF. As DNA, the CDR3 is TGCGCCAGCAGCTTGACAGGCCTTAACTATGGCTACACCTTC. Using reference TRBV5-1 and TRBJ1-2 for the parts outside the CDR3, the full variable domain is KAGVTQTPRYLIKTRGQQVTLSCSPISGHRSVSWYQQTPGQGLQFLFEYFSETQRNKGNFPGRFSGRQFSNSRSEMNVSTLELGDSALYLCASSLTGLNYGYTFGSGTRLTVV.

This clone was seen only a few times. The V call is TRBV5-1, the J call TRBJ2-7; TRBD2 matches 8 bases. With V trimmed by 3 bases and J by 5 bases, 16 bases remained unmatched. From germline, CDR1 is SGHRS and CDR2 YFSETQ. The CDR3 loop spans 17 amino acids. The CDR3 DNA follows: TGCGCCAGCAGCTGGAGCCATTCCCGGGGGGGCGTCGACGAGCAGTACTTC. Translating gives CASSWSHSRGGVDEQYF.

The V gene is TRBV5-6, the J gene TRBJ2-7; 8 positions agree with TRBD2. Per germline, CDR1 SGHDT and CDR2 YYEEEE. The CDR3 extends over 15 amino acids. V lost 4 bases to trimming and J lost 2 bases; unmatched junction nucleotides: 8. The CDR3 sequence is CASSVGGGFAYEQYF. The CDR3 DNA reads TGTGCCAGCAGCGTCGGGGGGGGCTTCGCCTACGAGCAGTACTTC.

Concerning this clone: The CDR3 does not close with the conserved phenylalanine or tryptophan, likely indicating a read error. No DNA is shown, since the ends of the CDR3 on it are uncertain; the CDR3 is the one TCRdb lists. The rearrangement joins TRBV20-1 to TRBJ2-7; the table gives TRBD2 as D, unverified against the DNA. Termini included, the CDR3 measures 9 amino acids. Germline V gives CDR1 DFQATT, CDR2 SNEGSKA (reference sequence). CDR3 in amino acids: CSAGGGLVI.

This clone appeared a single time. The CDR3 bases are TGTGCCAGCAGCTTAGCTAGCGGGACCTACAATGAGCAGTTCTTC. This codes for CASSLASGTYNEQFF. This rearrangement joins TRBV7-2 to TRBJ2-1, with 8 bases lining up with TRBD2. CDR3 size: 15 residues. The germline CDR1 and CDR2 sequences are SGHTA and FQGNSA. Trimming cost V 0 bases and J 2 bases; bases outside gene matches: 0. Based on the CDR3 plus reference TRBV7-2 and TRBJ2-1, the full variable domain is GAGVSQSPSNKVTEKGKDVELRCDPISGHTALYWYRQSLGQGLEFLIYFQGNSAPDKSGLPSDRFSAERTGGSVSTLTIQRTQQEDSAVYLCASSLASGTYNEQFFGPGTRLTVL.

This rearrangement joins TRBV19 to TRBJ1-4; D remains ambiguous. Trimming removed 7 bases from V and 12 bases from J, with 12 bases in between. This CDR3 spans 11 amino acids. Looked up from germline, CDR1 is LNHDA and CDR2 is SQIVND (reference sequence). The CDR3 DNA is TGTGCCAGTACCATAGGCGGCGAACTGTTTTTT. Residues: CASTIGGELFF.

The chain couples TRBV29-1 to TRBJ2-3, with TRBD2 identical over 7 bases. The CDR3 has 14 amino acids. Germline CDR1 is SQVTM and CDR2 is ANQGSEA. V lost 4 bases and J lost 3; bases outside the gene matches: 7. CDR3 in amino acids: CSVVASGMTDTQYF. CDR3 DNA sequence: TGCAGCGTTGTTGCCAGCGGGATGACAGATACGCAGTATTTT.

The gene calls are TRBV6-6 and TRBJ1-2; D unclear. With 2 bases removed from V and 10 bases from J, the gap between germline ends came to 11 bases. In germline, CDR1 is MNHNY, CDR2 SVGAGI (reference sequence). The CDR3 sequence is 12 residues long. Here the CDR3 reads CASSYRNDFYTF. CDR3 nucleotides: TGTGCCAGCAGTTACCGAAACGACTTCTACACCTTC.

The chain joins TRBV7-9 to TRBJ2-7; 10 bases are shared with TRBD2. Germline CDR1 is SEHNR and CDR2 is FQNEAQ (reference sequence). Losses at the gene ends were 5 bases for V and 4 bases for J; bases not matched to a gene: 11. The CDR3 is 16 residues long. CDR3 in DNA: TGTGCCAGCAGCCCCGGGGCTAGCGGGAGTTGGTACGAGCAGTACTTC. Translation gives CASSPGASGSWYEQYF.

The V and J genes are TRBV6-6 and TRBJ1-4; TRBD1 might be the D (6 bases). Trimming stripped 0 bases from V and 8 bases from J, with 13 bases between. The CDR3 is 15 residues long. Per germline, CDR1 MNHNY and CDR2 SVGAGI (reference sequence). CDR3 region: CASSYSSQGGEKLFF. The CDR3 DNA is TGTGCCAGCAGTTACTCGTCACAGGGAGGGGAAAAACTGTTTTTT.

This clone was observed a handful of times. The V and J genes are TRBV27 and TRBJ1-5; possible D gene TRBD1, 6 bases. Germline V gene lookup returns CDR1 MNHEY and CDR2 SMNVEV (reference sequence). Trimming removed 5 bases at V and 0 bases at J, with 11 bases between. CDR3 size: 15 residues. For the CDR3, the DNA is TGTGCCAGCAGTCCCAACAGGGTTAGCAATCAGCCCCAGCATTTT. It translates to CASSPNRVSNQPQHF.

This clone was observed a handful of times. This chain's CDR3 is CASSRSGANVLTF. CDR3 nucleotides: TGTGCCAGCAGCCGCTCTGGGGCCAACGTCCTGACTTTC. The genes are TRBV7-9 and TRBJ2-6; no firm D call. The V and J ends lost 5 bases and 0 bases respectively, with 2 bases between them. This CDR3 is 13 amino acids long. Germline values: CDR1 SEHNR, CDR2 FQNEAQ (reference sequence).

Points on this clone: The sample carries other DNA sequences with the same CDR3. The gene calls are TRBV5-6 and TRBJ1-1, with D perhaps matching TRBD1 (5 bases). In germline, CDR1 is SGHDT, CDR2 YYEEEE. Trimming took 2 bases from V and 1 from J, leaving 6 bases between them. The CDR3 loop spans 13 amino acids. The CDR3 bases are TGTGCCAGCAGCTTAAGGGGGAACACTGAAGCTTTCTTT. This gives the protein CASSLRGNTEAFF.

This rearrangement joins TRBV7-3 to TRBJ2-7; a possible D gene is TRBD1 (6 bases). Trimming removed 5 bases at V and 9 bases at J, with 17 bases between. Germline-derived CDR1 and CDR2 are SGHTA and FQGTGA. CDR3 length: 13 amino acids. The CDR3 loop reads CASSLAWGRRQYF. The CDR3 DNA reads TGTGCCAGCAGCCTTGCCTGGGGGCGCCGGCAGTACTTC.

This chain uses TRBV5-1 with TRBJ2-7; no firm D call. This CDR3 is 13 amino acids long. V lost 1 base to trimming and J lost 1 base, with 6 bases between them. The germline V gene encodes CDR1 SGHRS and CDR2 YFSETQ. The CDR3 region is CASSLMASYEQYF. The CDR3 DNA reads TGCGCCAGCAGCTTGATGGCATCCTACGAGCAGTACTTC. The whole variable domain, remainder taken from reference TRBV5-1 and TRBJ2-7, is KAGVTQTPRYLIKTRGQQVTLSCSPISGHRSVSWYQQTPGQGLQFLFEYFSETQRNKGNFPGRFSGRQFSNSRSEMNVSTLELGDSALYLCASSLMASYEQYFGPGTRLTVT.

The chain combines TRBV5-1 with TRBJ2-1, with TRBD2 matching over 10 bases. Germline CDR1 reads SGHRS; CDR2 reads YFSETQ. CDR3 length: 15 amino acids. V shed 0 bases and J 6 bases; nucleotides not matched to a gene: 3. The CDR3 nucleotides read TGCGCCAGCAGCTTGGAACGACTAGCGGGCAATGAGCAGTTCTTC. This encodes CASSLERLAGNEQFF.

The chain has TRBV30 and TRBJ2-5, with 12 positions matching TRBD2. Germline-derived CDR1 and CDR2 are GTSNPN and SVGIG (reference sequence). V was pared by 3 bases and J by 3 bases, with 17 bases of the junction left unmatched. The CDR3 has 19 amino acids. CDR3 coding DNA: TGTGCCTGGAGCTTACAACGACTAGCGGGAGACCCAGGGAAAGAGACCCAGTACTTC. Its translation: CAWSLQRLAGDPGKETQYF.

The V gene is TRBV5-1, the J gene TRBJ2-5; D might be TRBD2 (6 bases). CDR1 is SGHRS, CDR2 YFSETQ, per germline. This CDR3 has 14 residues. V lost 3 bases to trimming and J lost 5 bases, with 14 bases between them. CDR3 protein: CASSWRRAKETQYF. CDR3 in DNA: TGCGCCAGCAGCTGGCGGAGGGCCAAGGAGACCCAGTACTTC.

This chain's CDR3 is CASSWESGTGATSSGNTIYF. CDR3 coding DNA: TGCGCCAGCAGCTGGGAATCCGGGACAGGGGCCACGAGCTCTGGAAACACCATATATTTT. This chain links TRBV5-1 with TRBJ1-3; 10 nucleotides agree with TRBD1. The trim removed 3 bases at V and 0 bases at J, leaving 15 bases unmatched. CDR1 SGHRS and CDR2 YFSETQ come from the germline V gene. This CDR3 contains 20 residues.